This T cell receptor beta chain was found in a study of beta chain features in type 1 diabetes. Findings of the study overall: Type 1 diabetes patients showed a moderate but significant shortening of TCRB CDR3s in all four CD4+ subsets. Shorter templates may be favored by PCR, equally so in patients and controls.

In germline, CDR1 is MNHEY, CDR2 SVGAGI. The CDR3 is 15 residues long. With 5 bases clipped from V and 3 bases from J, the junction kept 6 bases outside the gene matches. On this clone: Its target is unknown.

Every donor had blood drawn once into heparin, approximately 120 mL on average. Reverse transcription of all isolated RNA meant that expressed TCRB transcripts were sequenced. The data were produced by immunoSEQ multiplex PCR, yet TCRdb's version contains in-frame clones alone and is incomplete. Of about 15,000 clones detected, roughly 69% appear once; the ten largest clones hold more than 2%. This chain joins TRBV6-5 and TRBJ1-4; TRBD1 aligns across 7 bases. The TCR comes from a man younger than 40 with type 1 diabetes. The sample was Tregs from blood. The CDR3 region has the DNA TGTGCCAGCAGTGCAACGGGACAGTCTAATGAAAAACTGTTTTTT. Amino acid sequence: CASSATGQSNEKLFF.